This T cell receptor beta chain is from a study of T cells after yellow fever vaccination. A universal primer site and UMIs were added as TCR cDNA was made by 5'RACE template switching. A single record per CDR3 protein comes from TCRdb applying MiXCR to the 5' RACE reads. The sample holds approximately 510,000 distinct CDR3 sequences, around a fifth seen once. Trimming shortened V by 6 bases and J by 2 bases, and 13 bases separated the two germline ends. The CDR3 is 13 amino acids. Germline V lookup: CDR1 DFQATT, CDR2 SNEGSKA (reference sequence). This TCR derives from a man between 18 and 35 years old who received the YFV17D yellow fever vaccine. The sample consisted of PBMCs, taken less than 25 days after the first yellow fever vaccination. The chain links TRBV20-1 to TRBJ1-2; D unresolved. The CDR3 protein is CSAPHRENYGYTF. The CDR3 DNA reads TGCAGTGCCCCACACCGTGAGAACTATGGCTACACCTTC.